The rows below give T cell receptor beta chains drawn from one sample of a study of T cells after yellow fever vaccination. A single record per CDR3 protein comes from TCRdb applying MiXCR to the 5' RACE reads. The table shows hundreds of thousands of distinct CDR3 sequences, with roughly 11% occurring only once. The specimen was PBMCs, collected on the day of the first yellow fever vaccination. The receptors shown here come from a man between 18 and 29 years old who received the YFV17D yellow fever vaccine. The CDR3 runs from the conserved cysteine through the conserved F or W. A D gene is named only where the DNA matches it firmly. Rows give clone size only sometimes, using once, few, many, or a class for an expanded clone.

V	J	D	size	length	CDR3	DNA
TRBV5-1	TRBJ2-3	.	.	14	CASSLAGGLNTQYF	TGCGCCAGCAGCTTGGCCGGGGGTTTGAATACGCAGTATTTT
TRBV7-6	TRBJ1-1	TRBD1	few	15	CASSLPTGLNTEAFF	TGTGCCAGCAGCTTACCGACAGGGTTAAACACTGAAGCTTTCTTT
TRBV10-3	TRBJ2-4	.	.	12	CAISESKEIQYF	TGTGCCATCAGTGAGTCGAAAGAGATTCAGTACTTC
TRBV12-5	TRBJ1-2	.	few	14	CASGLGGADYGYTF	TGTGCTAGTGGTTTGGGAGGGGCGGACTATGGCTACACCTTC
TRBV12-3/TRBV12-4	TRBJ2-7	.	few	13	CASTPDGGYEQYF	TGTGCCAGCACTCCAGACGGGGGCTACGAGCAGTACTTC
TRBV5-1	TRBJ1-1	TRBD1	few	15	CASSLRGTENTEAFF	TGCGCCAGCAGCTTACGCGGGACAGAGAACACTGAAGCTTTCTTT
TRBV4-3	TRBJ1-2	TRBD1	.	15	CASSQFGTGTNGYTF	TGCGCCAGCAGCCAATTCGGGACAGGGACTAATGGCTACACCTTC
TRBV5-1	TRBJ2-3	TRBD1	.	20	CASSWTNRGRQWFLTDTQYF	TGCGCCAGCAGCTGGACTAACAGGGGGCGCCAGTGGTTCCTCACAGATACGCAGTATTTT
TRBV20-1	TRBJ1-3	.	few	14	CSARDRRSGNTIYF	TGCAGTGCTAGAGATCGCCGCTCTGGAAACACCATATATTTT
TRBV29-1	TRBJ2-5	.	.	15	CSAMPTLPYQETQYF	TGCAGCGCCATGCCGACGCTCCCGTACCAAGAGACCCAGTACTTC
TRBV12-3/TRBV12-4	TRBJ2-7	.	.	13	CASSLRSWDEQYF	TGTGCCAGCAGTTTACGATCGTGGGACGAGCAGTACTTC
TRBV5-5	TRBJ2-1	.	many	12	CASSATYNEQFF	TGTGCCAGCAGCGCAACCTACAATGAGCAGTTCTTC
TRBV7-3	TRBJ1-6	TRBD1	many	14	CASSLGTGFSPLHF	TGTGCCAGCAGCCTAGGGACAGGGTTTTCACCCCTCCACTTT
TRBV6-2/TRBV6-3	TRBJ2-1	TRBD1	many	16	CASSKITGGSYNEQFF	TGTGCCAGCAGCAAAATAACAGGGGGGAGCTACAATGAGCAGTTCTTC
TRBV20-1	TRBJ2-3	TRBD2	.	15	CSARLARLASDTQYF	TGCAGTGCTAGACTAGCCCGACTAGCGTCAGATACGCAGTATTTT
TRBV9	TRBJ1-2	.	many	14	CASSADRTDYGYTF	TGTGCCAGCAGCGCTGACCGGACAGACTATGGCTACACCTTC
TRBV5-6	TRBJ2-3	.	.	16	CASSSGLDASTDTQYF	TGTGCCAGCAGCTCTGGCCTAGACGCTAGCACAGATACGCAGTATTTT
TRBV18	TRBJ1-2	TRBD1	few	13	CASSPRGTGAYTF	TGTGCCAGCTCACCACGCGGGACAGGGGCCTACACCTTC
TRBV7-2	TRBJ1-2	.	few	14	CASSLTPGYYGYTF	TGTGCCAGCAGCTTAACCCCTGGTTACTATGGCTACACCTTC
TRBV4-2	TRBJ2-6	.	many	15	CASNGQNSGANVLTF	TGTGCCAGCAACGGACAGAACTCTGGGGCCAACGTCCTGACTTTC
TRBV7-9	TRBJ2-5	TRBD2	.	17	CASFVRGGGTTQETQYF	TGTGCCAGCTTCGTACGGGGGGGCGGGACTACTCAAGAGACCCAGTACTTC
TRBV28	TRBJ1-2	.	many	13	CASSEIQGRDYTF	TGTGCCAGCAGCGAGATTCAGGGACGGGACTACACCTTC
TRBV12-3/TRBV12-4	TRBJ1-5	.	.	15	CASSLRRRFNQPQHF	TGTGCCAGCAGTCTAAGGAGACGGTTCAATCAGCCCCAGCATTTT
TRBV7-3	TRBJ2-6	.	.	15	CASSLRVNGANVLTF	TGTGCCAGCAGCCTCAGGGTGAATGGGGCCAACGTCCTGACTTTC
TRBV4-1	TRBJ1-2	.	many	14	CASSQVAELYGYTF	TGCGCCAGCAGCCAAGTGGCAGAGCTCTATGGCTACACCTTC
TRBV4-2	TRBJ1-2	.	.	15	CASSQEADGAYGYTF	TGTGCCAGCAGCCAAGAAGCGGACGGGGCTTATGGCTACACCTTC
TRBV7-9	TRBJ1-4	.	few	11	CASSQQSRLFF	TGTGCCAGCAGCCAACAAAGTCGGCTGTTTTTT
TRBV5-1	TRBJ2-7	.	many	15	CASSSQLSPPHEQYF	TGCGCCAGCAGCTCCCAACTTTCCCCCCCCCACGAGCAGTACTTC
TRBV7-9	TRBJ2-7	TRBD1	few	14	CASSPRQGLGEQYF	TGTGCCAGCAGCCCGCGACAGGGTTTGGGCGAGCAGTACTTC
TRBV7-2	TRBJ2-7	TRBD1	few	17	CASRRGPWTGTSYEQYF	TGTGCCAGCAGACGCGGCCCCTGGACAGGGACGTCCTACGAGCAGTACTTC
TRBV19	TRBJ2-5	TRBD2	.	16	CASSIHASGGEETQYF	TGTGCCAGTAGTATCCACGCTAGCGGGGGAGAAGAGACCCAGTACTTC
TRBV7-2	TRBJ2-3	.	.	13	CASCQGPIDTQYF	TGTGCCAGCTGTCAGGGGCCTATAGATACGCAGTATTTT
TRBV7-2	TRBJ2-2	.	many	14	CASSFPGLTGELFF	TGTGCCAGCAGCTTCCCGGGACTTACCGGGGAGCTGTTTTTT
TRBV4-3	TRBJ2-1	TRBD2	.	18	CASSQERLAGAPYNEQFF	TGCGCCAGCAGCCAAGAACGACTAGCGGGGGCCCCATACAATGAGCAGTTCTTC
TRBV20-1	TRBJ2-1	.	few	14	CSAITGSSYNEQFF	TGCAGTGCAATAACAGGGAGCTCCTACAATGAGCAGTTCTTC
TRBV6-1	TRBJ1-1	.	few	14	CASRMNRANTEAFF	TGTGCCAGCAGGATGAACAGGGCTAACACTGAAGCTTTCTTT
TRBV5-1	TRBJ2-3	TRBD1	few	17	CASSPSLTGGATDTQYF	TGCGCCAGCAGCCCTAGTTTGACAGGGGGCGCGACAGATACGCAGTATTTT
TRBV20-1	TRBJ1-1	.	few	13	CSATTRMNTEAFF	TGCAGTGCCACGACACGTATGAACACTGAAGCTTTCTTT
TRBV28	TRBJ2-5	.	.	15	CASSVRLGKAETQYF	TGTGCCAGCAGTGTCCGACTGGGGAAAGCGGAGACCCAGTACTTC
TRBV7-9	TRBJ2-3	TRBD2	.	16	CASTLVRGGAPDTQYF	TGTGCCAGCACCCTAGTGCGCGGGGGGGCCCCAGATACGCAGTATTTT
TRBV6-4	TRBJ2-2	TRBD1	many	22	CASRPVDRGRGVVWGTGGELFF	TGTGCCAGCAGACCCGTTGACAGGGGGCGTGGAGTAGTCTGGGGAACCGGCGGGGAGCTGTTTTTT
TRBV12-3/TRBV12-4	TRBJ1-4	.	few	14	CASSPRTYGEKLFF	TGTGCCAGCAGCCCCAGGACCTACGGGGAAAAACTGTTTTTT
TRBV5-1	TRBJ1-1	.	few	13	CASSLYEPTEAFF	TGCGCCAGCAGCTTGTATGAACCCACTGAAGCTTTCTTT
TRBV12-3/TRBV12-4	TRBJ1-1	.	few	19	CASSYGAGKRSVYGTEAFF	TGTGCCAGCAGTTACGGGGCAGGAAAACGTTCTGTATATGGCACTGAAGCTTTCTTT
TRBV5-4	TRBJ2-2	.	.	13	CASSLGRYGELFF	TGTGCCAGCAGCTTGGGTCGGTACGGGGAGCTGTTTTTT
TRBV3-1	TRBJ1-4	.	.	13	CASSRGANEKLFF	TGTGCCAGCAGTAGGGGTGCTAATGAAAAACTGTTTTTT